This is a list of T cell receptor beta chains from one sample in a study of blood T cell repertoires in COVID-19. Sequenced by immunoSEQ multiplex PCR; TCRdb stores in-frame clones only, minus some. The table includes about 440,000 clones, 90% detected once. Sequencing was carried out using PBMCs or T cells enriched from blood (not recorded which). Receptors were obtained from a man aged 18 to 30 who had recovered from COVID-19. Both conserved end residues are part of each CDR3. A D gene is named only where the DNA matches it firmly. Clone size is stated in some rows and not others, as once, few, many or a class when expanded.

>TRBD2|NA|TRBV6-5|TRBJ2-1
TGTGCCAGCAGTTACTTGGGGGGGGAGATCAATGAGCAGTTCTTC
CASSYLGGEINEQFF
>NA|once|TRBV5-1|TRBJ2-1
TGCGCCAGCAAAACCTCCCCTAGCGATTACAATGAGCAGTTCTTC
CASKTSPSDYNEQFF
>NA|few|TRBV30|TRBJ1-1
TGTGCCTGGAGCAGGCAATCGAACACTGAAGCTTTCTTT
CAWSRQSNTEAFF
>NA|NA|TRBV7-3|TRBJ2-5
TGTGCCAGCAGCTCCGTTCGGGAGTCATTTGAGACCCAGTACTTC
CASSSVRESFETQYF
>TRBD1|NA|TRBV28|TRBJ1-4
TGTGCCAGCGAAAAACTCCGGGACAGTCATGAAAAACTGTTTTTT
CASEKLRDSHEKLFF
>TRBD1|few|TRBV28|TRBJ1-1
TGTGCCAGCAGTTCGGGACAGATGAACACTGAAGCTTTCTTT
CASSSGQMNTEAFF
>NA|NA|TRBV5-1|TRBJ2-2
TGCGCCAGCCGGGGTGGTGCCGGGAGTAACACCGGGGAGCTGTTTTTT
CASRGGAGSNTGELFF
>NA|NA|TRBV6-1|TRBJ2-1
TGTGCCAGCAGTGATCCTCGACAGCCCTACAATGAGCAGTTCTTC
CASSDPRQPYNEQFF
>NA|NA|TRBV29-1|TRBJ2-1
TGCAGCGTTGTGGGCTGGGAGCAGTTCTTC
CSVVGWEQFF
>TRBD2|NA|TRBV3-1/TRBV3-2|TRBJ2-5
TGTGCCAGCAGCCAAGTAGCGGGGGGGCCGGAGACCCAGTACTTC
CASSQVAGGPETQYF
>NA|NA|TRBV10-2|TRBJ2-2
TGCGCCAGCAGTTGGACAGCGAACACCGGGGAGCTGTTTTTT
CASSWTANTGELFF
>TRBD2|NA|TRBV9|TRBJ2-3
TGTGCCAGCAGCGTAGGAAGCGGGGGGACAGATACGCAGTATTTT
CASSVGSGGTDTQYF
>TRBD2|NA|TRBV6-4|TRBJ2-7
TGTGCCAGCAGTGAAGCCGGGACTAGCATATACGAGCAGTACTTC
CASSEAGTSIYEQYF
>NA|NA|TRBV27|TRBJ1-5
TGTGCCAGCAGTTTATGGGCCGAGGGTAGGAATCAGCCCCAGCATTTT
CASSLWAEGRNQPQHF
>NA|NA|TRBV19|TRBJ2-1
TGTGCCAGTAGTATAGACGGGAGATACAATGAGCAGTTCTTC
CASSIDGRYNEQFF
>NA|NA|TRBV21-1|TRBJ1-6
TGTGCCAGCAGCAAAGTTGGGGGGGTTAATTATTATAATTCACCCCTCCACTTT
CASSKVGGVNYYNSPLHF
>NA|NA|TRBV11-3|TRBJ2-1
TGTGCCAGCAGCTTAACAGCTTCAACCAATGAGCAGTTCTTC
CASSLTASTNEQFF
>NA|NA|TRBV12-3/TRBV12-4|TRBJ1-2
TGTGCCAGCAGAGGAGGGGCTAACTATGGCTACACCTTC
CASRGGANYGYTF
>NA|NA|TRBV14|TRBJ1-2
TGTGCCAGCAGCCAAGTAACCACAGGACATGGCTACACCTTC
CASSQVTTGHGYTF
>NA|few|TRBV4-1|TRBJ1-4
TGCGCCAGCAGCCAAGCCCAACCGCAGGGTAGGGGTGAAAAACTGTTTTTT
CASSQAQPQGRGEKLFF